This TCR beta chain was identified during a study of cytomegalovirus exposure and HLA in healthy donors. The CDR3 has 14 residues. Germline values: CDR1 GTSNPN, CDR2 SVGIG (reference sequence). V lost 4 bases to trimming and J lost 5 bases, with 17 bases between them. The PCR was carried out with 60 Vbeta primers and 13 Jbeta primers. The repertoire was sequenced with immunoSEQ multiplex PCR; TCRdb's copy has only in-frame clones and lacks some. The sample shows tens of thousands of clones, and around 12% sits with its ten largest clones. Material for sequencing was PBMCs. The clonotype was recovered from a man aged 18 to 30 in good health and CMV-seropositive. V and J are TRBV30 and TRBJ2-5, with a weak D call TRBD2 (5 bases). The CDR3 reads CAWNDPMRGETQYF. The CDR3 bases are TGTGCCTGGAATGATCCAATGAGAGGGGAGACCCAGTACTTC.